The rows below give T cell receptor beta chains drawn from one sample of a study of cytomegalovirus exposure and HLA in healthy donors. Generated by immunoSEQ multiplex PCR, the TCRdb table keeps only in-frame clones and is missing some. The sample comprises some 190,000 clones, approximately 80% of which are singletons, and roughly 3% rests with the top ten. Sequencing was carried out using PBMCs. The receptors here all came from a female donor in good health and CMV-seronegative. The CDR3 runs from the conserved cysteine through the conserved F or W. D genes are given only for firm matches. The size of a clone is reported for some rows only, either as once, few or many, or as a class for expanded clones.

cdr3_aa cdr3_nt d_call v_call clone_size j_call
CASSEQGSSGNTIYF TGTGCCAGCAGTGAACAGGGGAGCTCTGGAAACACCATATATTTT . TRBV6-1 . TRBJ1-3
CASSRQGEGTEAFF TGTGCCAGCAGCAGACAGGGAGAGGGGACTGAAGCTTTCTTT TRBD1 TRBV7-9 . TRBJ1-1
CASRADSLRDEQFF TGTGCCAGCAGAGCAGACTCGTTGAGGGATGAGCAGTTCTTC . TRBV6-1 few TRBJ2-1
CASSYSGGTYNEQFF TGTGCCAGCAGTTACTCTGGCGGAACCTACAATGAGCAGTTCTTC . TRBV6-5 . TRBJ2-1
CAWSVRWGRPQETQYF TGTGCCTGGAGTGTACGGTGGGGGAGGCCCCAAGAGACCCAGTACTTC . TRBV30 . TRBJ2-5
CAWSLEAGEGYEQYF TGTGCCTGGAGTCTTGAGGCAGGGGAAGGCTACGAGCAGTACTTC . TRBV30 . TRBJ2-7
CASSVGFGTYEQYF TGCGCCAGCAGCGTCGGGTTTGGCACCTACGAGCAGTACTTC . TRBV5-1 . TRBJ2-7
CASSKQGTTDTQYF TGCGCCAGCAGCAAGCAGGGTACGACAGATACGCAGTATTTT . TRBV5-1 once TRBJ2-3
CASSLDMGGSPLHF TGTGCCAGCAGCCTGGACATGGGTGGTTCACCCCTCCACTTT . TRBV2 . TRBJ1-6
CASRQGWNQPQHF TGTGCCAGCAGGCAGGGGTGGAATCAGCCCCAGCATTTT . TRBV6-1 . TRBJ1-5
CASSYQQENEQFF TGTGCCAGCAGCTACCAACAGGAAAATGAGCAGTTCTTC . TRBV7-3 . TRBJ2-1
CAWRPWGDEQFF TGTGCCTGGAGGCCATGGGGAGATGAGCAGTTCTTC . TRBV30 . TRBJ2-1
CASSSTGRGAHTF TGTGCCAGCAGTTCGACAGGGCGGGGGGCCCACACCTTC TRBD1 TRBV27 . TRBJ1-2
CASSPSHWCFKDQPQHF TGTGCCAGCAGCCCTAGTCATTGGTGCTTCAAGGATCAGCCCCAGCATTTT . TRBV11-3 . TRBJ1-5
CASSRGLWGHLGDTQYF TGTGCCAGCAGTCGGGGACTATGGGGCCATCTGGGAGATACCCAGTACTTC TRBD2 TRBV27 . TRBJ2-5
CASSLLSRVHTEAFF TGTGCCAGCAGCTTACTGAGCAGGGTTCACACTGAAGCTTTCTTT . TRBV7-9 . TRBJ1-1
CASSFYAGETQYF TGCGCCAGCAGCTTTTACGCCGGGGAGACCCAGTACTTC . TRBV5-1 . TRBJ2-5
CASSPGQSNTEAFF TGTGCCAGCAGCCCGGGACAGTCGAACACTGAAGCTTTCTTT TRBD1 TRBV7-9 . TRBJ1-1
CASSLDRPGNQPQHF TGTGCCAGCAGTTTGGACAGGCCGGGCAATCAGCCCCAGCATTTT TRBD1 TRBV27 . TRBJ1-5
CASSWGGGNPHEQYF TGTGCCAGCAGCTGGGGGGGCGGAAACCCCCACGAGCAGTACTTC . TRBV7-2 few TRBJ2-7
CASSLTGATNEKLFF TGTGCCAGCAGCCTTACAGGGGCAACTAATGAAAAACTGTTTTTT TRBD1 TRBV6-5 . TRBJ1-4
CASSMWEATEAFF TGTGCCAGTAGTATGTGGGAGGCCACTGAAGCTTTCTTT . TRBV19 once TRBJ1-1
CASSAQANTEAFF TGTGCCAGCAGTGCCCAGGCGAACACTGAAGCTTTCTTT . TRBV2 . TRBJ1-1
CASSLIAGAFDEQFF TGCGCCAGCAGCTTGATCGCAGGGGCGTTCGATGAGCAGTTCTTC . TRBV5-1 . TRBJ2-1
CASSLALAGTLTEQYF TGTGCCAGCAGCTTAGCCCTAGCGGGGACCCTTACCGAGCAGTACTTC TRBD2 TRBV7-9 few TRBJ2-7
CATSREGYGHSPGNTIYF TGTGCCACCAGCAGAGAGGGGTACGGACACTCACCTGGAAACACCATATATTTT . TRBV15 . TRBJ1-3
CSFLSGATSYNEQFF TGCAGCTTTCTGAGCGGGGCCACTTCCTACAATGAGCAGTTCTTC TRBD2 TRBV29-1 . TRBJ2-1
CASRTSGRTYTGELFF TGCGCCAGCAGGACTAGCGGGAGAACTTACACCGGGGAGCTGTTTTTT TRBD2 TRBV10-1 . TRBJ2-2
CASSEVASGGVIGEQFF TGTGCCAGCAGTGAAGTGGCTAGCGGGGGGGTCATCGGTGAGCAGTTCTTC TRBD2 TRBV6-1 once TRBJ2-1
CASSQIERSGNTIYF TGTGCCAGCAGCCAGATTGAACGCTCTGGAAACACCATATATTTT . TRBV28 . TRBJ1-3
CASSQLTANTEAFF TGCGCCAGCAGCCAACTGACAGCGAACACTGAAGCTTTCTTT . TRBV4-1 few TRBJ1-1
CAWSVGGVSFFSGYTF TGTGCCTGGAGTGTTGGGGGGGTATCGTTCTTCAGTGGCTACACCTTC . TRBV30 once TRBJ1-2
CASSQEGFAGGPGETQYF TGCGCCAGCAGCCAAGAGGGTTTTGCGGGAGGGCCGGGGGAGACCCAGTACTTC TRBD2 TRBV4-3 . TRBJ2-5
CASSTDYAGSQYF TGTGCCAGTAGTACCGACTACGCCGGATCGCAGTATTTT . TRBV19 . TRBJ2-3
CASRFIGGLNQPQHF TGTGCAAGTCGCTTTATAGGGGGTCTCAATCAGCCCCAGCATTTT . TRBV12-2 . TRBJ1-5
CASSLTGDEQYF TGTGCCAGTAGTTTGACAGGGGACGAGCAGTACTTC TRBD1 TRBV19 . TRBJ2-7
CASSPGQGHEQYF TGTGCCAGCAGCCCAGGACAGGGCCACGAGCAGTACTTC TRBD1 TRBV7-6 once TRBJ2-7
CASSVGLGAGEKLFF TGTGCCAGCAGCGTAGGGCTGGGGGCGGGTGAAAAACTGTTTTTT . TRBV9 . TRBJ1-4
CASSLVGLSARNTQYF TGTGCCAGCAGCTTGGTCGGACTTTCGGCAAGAAATACGCAGTATTTT . TRBV5-6 . TRBJ2-3
CASSLALGQGNYEQYF TGTGCCAGCAGCTTAGCCTTGGGACAGGGCAACTACGAGCAGTACTTC TRBD1 TRBV7-8 . TRBJ2-7
CASSGGQGLDTEAFF TGTGCCAGCAGCGGGGGACAGGGGTTGGACACTGAAGCTTTCTTT TRBD1 TRBV5-6 . TRBJ1-1
CASSSPPGLADPRSYNEQFF TGTGCCAGCAGCTCTCCTCCGGGACTAGCGGACCCTCGCTCCTACAATGAGCAGTTCTTC TRBD2 TRBV7-3 . TRBJ2-1
CASSLWGQGFAEAFF TGTGCCAGCAGTTTATGGGGACAGGGATTCGCTGAAGCTTTCTTT TRBD1 TRBV28 . TRBJ1-1
CSVVPPSGSDEQFF TGCAGCGTTGTGCCTCCTAGCGGGAGCGATGAGCAGTTCTTC TRBD2 TRBV29-1 . TRBJ2-1
CASSSGRLAGANEQFF TGTGCCAGCAGTTCGGGTCGACTAGCGGGAGCTAATGAGCAGTTCTTC TRBD2 TRBV27 . TRBJ2-1
CASSLGLAAYEQYF TGTGCCAGCAGCTTGGGGCTAGCGGCTTACGAGCAGTACTTC TRBD2 TRBV7-8 . TRBJ2-7
CASSPQLSGANVLTF TGTGCCAGCTCACCACAGCTCTCTGGGGCCAACGTCCTGACTTTC . TRBV18 few TRBJ2-6
CASSLAGEVEAFF TGTGCCAGCAGCTTAGCAGGGGAGGTTGAAGCTTTCTTT . TRBV7-9 . TRBJ1-1
CASSLGGLLAGNTDTQYF TGCGCCAGCAGCTTGGGGGGCTTACTAGCGGGCAACACAGATACGCAGTATTTT TRBD2 TRBV5-1 . TRBJ2-3
CASSLDVTGGDGYTF TGTGCCAGCAGCTTAGATGTGACAGGGGGCGATGGCTACACCTTC TRBD1 TRBV11-2 medium-sized TRBJ1-2
CASSLLAGGELFF TGTGCCAGCAGCCTTTTGGCGGGCGGGGAGCTGTTTTTT . TRBV7-6 . TRBJ2-2
CASSPRGSISNQPQHF TGTGCCAGCAGCCCCCGGGGGTCGATTAGCAATCAGCCCCAGCATTTT . TRBV7-2 . TRBJ1-5
CASSLQGSNQPQHF TGTGCCAGCAGCCTCCAGGGTAGCAATCAGCCCCAGCATTTT . TRBV7-9 . TRBJ1-5